Described below is a single T cell receptor beta chain sequence and its context. These data originate in a study of blood T cell repertoires in COVID-19. Study details: The study drew acute and convalescent COVID-19 samples from the United States, Italy and Spain. Sample material is recorded as cDNA or gDNA derived from T cells, B-cell-depleted T cells, or PBMCs.

In the authors' methods: Using reference gene primer amplification, nucleated cell counts were estimated. This table comes from immunoSEQ multiplex PCR, and its TCRdb copy is limited to in-frame clones, with some not included. That table gives V, J and clone size, and the DNA gave D and trimming. The table has more than 200,000 clones, under 85% seen once. This CDR3 contains 12 residues. V was cut by 3 bases and J by 4 bases, with 7 bases left in between. V usage is TRBV12-3 or TRBV12-4 and J usage is TRBJ2-7; D gene uncertain. This clonotype originated in a woman between 40 and 55 years old with active or convalescent COVID-19. The sequencing input was peripheral blood. The chain's CDR3 is CASSFSPYEQYF. The CDR3 DNA reads TGTGCCAGCAGTTTCTCCCCTTACGAGCAGTACTTC.